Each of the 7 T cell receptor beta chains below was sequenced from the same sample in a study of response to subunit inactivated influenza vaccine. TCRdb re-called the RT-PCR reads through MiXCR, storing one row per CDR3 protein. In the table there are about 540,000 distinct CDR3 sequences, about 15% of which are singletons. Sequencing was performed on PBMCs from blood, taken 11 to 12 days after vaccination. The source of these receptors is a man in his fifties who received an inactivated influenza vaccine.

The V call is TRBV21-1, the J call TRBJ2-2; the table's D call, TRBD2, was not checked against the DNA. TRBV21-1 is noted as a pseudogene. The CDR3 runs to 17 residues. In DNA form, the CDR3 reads TGTGCCAGCAGCACCAACAGGGACAGCGGGGAAACCGGGGAGCTGTTTTTT. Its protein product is CASSTNRDSGETGELFF.

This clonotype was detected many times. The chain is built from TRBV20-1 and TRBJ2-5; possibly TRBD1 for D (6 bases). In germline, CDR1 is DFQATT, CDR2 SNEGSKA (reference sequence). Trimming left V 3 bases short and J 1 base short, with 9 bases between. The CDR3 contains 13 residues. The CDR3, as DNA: TGCAGTGCTAGTCGGACAGTCCAAGAGACCCAGTACTTC. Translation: CSASRTVQETQYF.

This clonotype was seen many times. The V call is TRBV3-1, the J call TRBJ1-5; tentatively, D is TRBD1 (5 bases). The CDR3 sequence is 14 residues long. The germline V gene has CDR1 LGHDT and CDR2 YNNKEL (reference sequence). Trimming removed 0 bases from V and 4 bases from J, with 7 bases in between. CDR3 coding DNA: TGTGCCAGCAGCCAAGATGGGGGTAATCAGCCCCAGCATTTT. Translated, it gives CASSQDGGNQPQHF.

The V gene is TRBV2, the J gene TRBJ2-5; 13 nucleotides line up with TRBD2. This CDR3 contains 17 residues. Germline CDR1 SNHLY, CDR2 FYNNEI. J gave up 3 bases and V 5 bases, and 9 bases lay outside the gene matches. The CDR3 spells CASSNLPGTSGKETQYF. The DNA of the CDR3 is TGTGCCAGCAGTAACCTACCCGGGACTAGCGGGAAAGAGACCCAGTACTTC.

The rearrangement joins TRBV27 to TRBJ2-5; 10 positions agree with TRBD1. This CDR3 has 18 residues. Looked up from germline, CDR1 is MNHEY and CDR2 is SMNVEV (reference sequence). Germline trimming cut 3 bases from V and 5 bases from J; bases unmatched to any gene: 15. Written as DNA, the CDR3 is TGTGCCAGCAGTTTTTCGTTCCCGGGACAGGGGTCTCGTGAGACCCAGTACTTC. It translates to CASSFSFPGQGSRETQYF.

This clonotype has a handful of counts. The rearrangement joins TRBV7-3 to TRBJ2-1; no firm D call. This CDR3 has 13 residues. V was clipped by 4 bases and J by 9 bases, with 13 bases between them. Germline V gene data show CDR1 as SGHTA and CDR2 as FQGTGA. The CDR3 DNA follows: TGTGCCAGCAGCTACGACTCCCCGGGTGAGCAGTTCTTC. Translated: CASSYDSPGEQFF.

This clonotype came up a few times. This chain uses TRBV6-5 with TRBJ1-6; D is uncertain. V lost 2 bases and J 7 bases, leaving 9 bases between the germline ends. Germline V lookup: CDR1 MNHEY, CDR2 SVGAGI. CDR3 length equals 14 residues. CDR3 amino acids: CASSYRASNSPLHF. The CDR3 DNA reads TGTGCCAGCAGTTACAGGGCTTCGAATTCACCCCTCCACTTT.